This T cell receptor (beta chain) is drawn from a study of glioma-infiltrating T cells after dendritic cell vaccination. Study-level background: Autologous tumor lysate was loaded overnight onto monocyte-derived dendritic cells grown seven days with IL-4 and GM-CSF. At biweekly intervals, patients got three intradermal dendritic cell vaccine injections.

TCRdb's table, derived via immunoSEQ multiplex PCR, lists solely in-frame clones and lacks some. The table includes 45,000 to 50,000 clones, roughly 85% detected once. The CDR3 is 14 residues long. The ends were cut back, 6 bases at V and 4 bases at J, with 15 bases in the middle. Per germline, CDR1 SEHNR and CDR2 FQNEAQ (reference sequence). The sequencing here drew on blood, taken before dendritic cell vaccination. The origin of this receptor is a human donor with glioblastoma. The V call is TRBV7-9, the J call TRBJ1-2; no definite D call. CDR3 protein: CASSSAGPVYGYTF. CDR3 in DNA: TGTGCCAGCAGTTCGGCTGGGCCCGTCTATGGCTACACCTTC.